This T cell receptor beta chain came from a study of cytomegalovirus exposure and HLA in healthy donors (dated by TCRdb to about 2017). As for the study more broadly: An earlier analysis of several hundred of the donors reported about 300 Gb of sequence data and 117 million unique TCR beta sequences obtained from 180 million or so T cells. An early release that covered fewer than 750 HLA-typed donors contained 300 to 350 gigabases of sequencing data and approximately 85 million unique TCR sequences. The genetic ancestry cluster associated with self-reported Caucasian donors included over 80% of the 398 genotyped donors. The aim of the study was to test whether cataloging public T cell receptors could identify signatures of past pathogen exposure. The study used immunosequencing to profile the T cell repertoires of 600 to 850 subjects and linked those repertoires to cytomegalovirus serostatus. Along with the approximately 700-subject first cohort, a separate validation cohort of 120 different subjects was used. To predict cytomegalovirus infection status, the study brought together high-throughput TCR immunosequencing, statistical association of individual TCRs with disease status, and machine learning. In a later analysis, previously published TCR beta repertoires from about 670 donors were re-analyzed and high-resolution HLA genotyping was added so that TCR occurrence patterns could be studied. The later analysis used no new phenotypic data to find candidate immune exposures, relying instead on TCR beta sequences and their occurrence across donors. An earlier analysis of several hundred of the donors applied high-throughput TCR beta sequencing to assess whether each TCR beta V gene segment acted as functional or pseudogenic. Donor age, sex, ethnicity and CMV serostatus were compiled together with the repertoire data. In a later genetic analysis, genome-wide SNP genotypes for about 65% of the 666 donors were used, and that subset was treated as a discovery cohort. Every discovery cohort repertoire had been produced on one sequencing platform. HLA typing covered class I and class II loci at four-digit resolution. The number of donors typed differed by locus, with 629-630 for A, B, C, DRB1 and DQB1, 522 for DQA1, 606 for DPA1, and some 440 for DPB1. A handful of DR-DQ haplotypes were treated as single units for association and clustering because of strong linkage in the cohort. Among about 400 genotyped donors of the cohort, an average of roughly 230,000 unique TCR beta nucleotide sequences was sequenced per donor, of which approximately 18% were non-productive.

In total, 630 or so healthy bone marrow donors made up the cohort. Cohort members were all nominally healthy when sampled, although unrecorded immune exposures were likely present. The donor was CMV seronegative and was included in the group of about 400 seronegative cohort members. Each donor provided a peripheral blood sample, and peripheral blood mononuclear cells were used for TCR beta sequencing. The Qiagen DNeasy Blood Extraction Kit was used to extract genomic DNA from the blood cell samples. Regarding this clone: What antigen it recognizes has not been identified. Per-base qualities were not stored, and no clone one base away is much larger.

From the cysteine through the phenylalanine, the CDR3 covers 16 amino acids. Only the CDR3 DNA is retained, 48 bases long and in frame from the first base. CDR1 and CDR2 are read off the germline V gene as LGHNT and FRNRAP. V is pruned by 1 base and J by 8 bases, leaving 7 bases of the junction without a gene match. Preparation of the library involved the immunoSEQ multiplex PCR assay. The multiplex PCR relied on a mix of 60 forward primers for TCR Vbeta segments and 13 reverse primers for TCR Jbeta segments. The CDR3 region of rearranged TCR beta genes was amplified from genomic DNA with a multiplex PCR assay. On the Illumina HiSeq System, the amplified TCR beta libraries were sequenced as 87-base-pair reads. Per the authors' processing: Across the 666 repertoires, a later analysis counted approximately 83 million unique TCR beta chains, around 11 million of which were shared by at least two donors. A nearest-neighbor algorithm error-corrected the raw reads and collapsed the reads into unique sequences, merging closely related sequences to remove PCR and sequencing errors. V, D and J gene segments were assigned by aligning CDR3 sequences to IMGT reference sequences. Each retained sequence needed at least a six-nucleotide match to both a V gene segment and a J gene segment. A rearrangement was called productive if the CDR3 had no stop codons and remained in frame with V and J, and every other rearrangement was called non-productive. Following IMGT convention, CDR3 was defined as the stretch from the second conserved V-encoded cysteine up to the conserved J-encoded phenylalanine. Sequences without an unambiguous match to a single V gene segment were excluded from the earlier analysis of approximately 560 of the donors. An earlier analysis of fewer than 750 of the donors called V segments functional above 56.7% productive rearrangements and segregating when the between-donor standard deviation exceeded 5%. A statistical classification framework was developed to diagnose cytomegalovirus status using the catalog of TCR beta chain sequences. V and J gene assignment, in a later analysis, came from comparing TCR nucleotide sequences with IMGT/GENE-DB human TR gene sequences. In a later analysis, CDR3 sequences and most-parsimonious VDJ recombination scenarios were assigned using the TCRdist pipeline. In a later analysis, each TCR beta chain was defined by its CDR3 amino acid sequence together with its V-gene family, and reads lacking a unique V-gene family were excluded. In a later analysis, nearly 600 highly shared, low-generation-probability nucleotide sequences were removed to address suspected cross-contamination and a sequencing artifact. In a later analysis, a clonal expansion index was calculated for each public chain from normalized within-repertoire ranks of inferred template counts. In a later analysis, generation probabilities were computed with a VDJ recombination model fitted to out-of-frame rearrangements, and the resulting probabilities were checked against IGoR. A later analysis scored TCR-TCR, TCR-HLA and TCR-CMV co-occurrence with hypergeometric tests, applying a repertoire-size bias correction to TCR pairs. In a later analysis, false discovery rates were estimated by permuting HLA or CMV assignments 20 times. In a later analysis, co-occurring TCRs were grouped using DBSCAN, and TCRdist sequence similarity was added for clustering within HLA-allele-positive subsets. Co-occurrence clustering excluded repertoires with fewer than 30,000 or more than 120,000 public chains, plus five with anomalous nucleotide sharing. TCRdb stores this immuneACCESS table with in-frame sequences only. Part of the clones is absent; in the studies checked, under half of the shortfall reflects unresolved V genes, and no reason is known for the rest. V and J calls and clone size are as listed in that table; D and trimming were resolved from the DNA. Across this sample there are about 82,000 clones, with around 73% seen only once. About 3% of the sample is held by the ten biggest clonotypes.

What the research found in general, with its limitations: A later genetic analysis reported fewer N-insertions in productive TCRs among donors in an Asian-associated ancestry cluster than the 666-donor mean. A cluster of highly shared sequence variants was judged likely to represent a technical artifact of the sequencing pipeline. The cohort was sequenced for TCR beta chains only, and without alpha or paired-chain data the features that could be detected were limited. Fewer than 20 rarely observed V segments, including chromosome 9 orphons, were excluded from the earlier analysis of approximately 500 of the donors because counts were too low. The study listed approximately 160 TCR beta chains as associated with cytomegalovirus. Three of the identified cytomegalovirus-associated TCR beta chains were confirmed in vitro to be specific for cytomegalovirus antigens. A further reported finding was that TCR beta sequences accurately predicted the HLA-A and HLA-B alleles for most subjects in the first cohort. A later analysis found that HLA-associated TCR beta chains were more clonally expanded and had lower generation probabilities than equally common non-associated chains. According to a later analysis, parvovirus B19, influenza, CMV and Epstein-Barr virus appeared linked to several top co-occurrence clusters. Immune exposure information for the cohort was limited to CMV serostatus. In an earlier analysis of around 600 of the donors, most TCR beta V segments were observed in productive rearrangements about 87% or about 30% of the time, broadly matching IMGT annotations. In a later analysis, some 17,000 TCR beta sequences were associated with specific HLA alleles at a false discovery rate of 0.05. Because HLA typing was unavailable for some donors at each locus, only the typed subset was used in association tests. Assigning TCR associations to individual alleles was difficult when HLA alleles, especially DR and DQ, strongly co-occurred. V-gene and J-gene trimming of TCR beta chains was associated with a missense DCLRE1C variant in a later genetic analysis, and the association was replicated in an independent cohort. Most TCR sequences were seen in very few donors, while some public TCRs were found in many individuals. In a later analysis, most CMV-associated TCR beta chains were found to appear HLA-restricted, with HLA associations seemingly driven largely by CMV exposure. The presence/absence analyses assumed that sequencing depth was roughly uniform across donors, and that assumption may not be true. According to a later analysis, TCR association rates differed among HLA loci, with DRB1 alleles showing the most associated TCRs and HLA-C alleles showing the fewest. Correlated functional status among segregating V segments might reflect linkage disequilibrium, but an unknown experimental factor could not be ruled out. The 87-base-pair reads could not distinguish some IMGT-functional V segments, including TRBV6-2 and TRBV6-3, so those segments were excluded. The classifier was reported to diagnose cytomegalovirus status with high specificity and sensitivity in both the original cohort and the validation cohort. The authors suggested that the approach could potentially be generalized to other disease states and immunological phenotypes.

Recombination connected TRBV12-5 to TRBJ2-1; TRBD2 lines up with 11 middle nucleotides. The clonotype originates from a man aged 45-65 years in good health and CMV-seronegative. Sequencing used PBMCs. The sequenced DNA is TGTGCTAGTGGTTTGGGTAGCGGGGGGGCCGGTGATGAGCAGTTCTTC. It encodes CASGLGSGGAGDEQFF. The CDR3 plus the reference TRBV12-5 and TRBJ2-1 genes for the other parts give the full variable domain: DARVTQTPRHKVTEMGQEVTMRCQPILGHNTVFWYRQTMMQGLELLAYFRNRAPLDDSGMPKDRFSAEMPDATLATLKIQPSEPRDSAVYFCASGLGSGGAGDEQFFGPGTRLTVL.